The next 12 T cell receptor beta chains were all read from a single sample in a study of T cells after posttransplantation cyclophosphamide. Only in-frame clones appear in the TCRdb table, and some are missing; sequencing was by immunoSEQ multiplex PCR. The repertoire holds more than 60,000 clones, with around 93% as singletons. Specimen: PBMCs. The source of these receptors is a woman aged 25-40 years in good health and a related stem cell transplant donor.

V usage is TRBV5-1 and J usage is TRBJ1-6, with TRBD1 matching over 11 bases. The ends lost 2 bases at V and 8 bases at J; junction bases unmatched: 6. The CDR3 has 16 residues. Per germline, CDR1 SGHRS and CDR2 YFSETQ. CDR3 sequence reads: CASSFYPGQGDSPLHF. Written as DNA, the CDR3 is TGCGCCAGCAGCTTTTACCCGGGACAGGGGGATTCACCCCTCCACTTT.

This chain joins TRBV30 and TRBJ2-2, with a weak D call TRBD1 (5 bases). Per germline, CDR1 GTSNPN and CDR2 SVGIG (reference sequence). This CDR3 spans 12 amino acids. V lost 8 bases and J 6 bases, leaving 13 bases between the germline ends. The CDR3 sequence is CAGHPGSGELFF. Here the CDR3 DNA reads TGTGCCGGCCACCCAGGGTCCGGGGAGCTGTTTTTT.

The chain is built from TRBV6-5 and TRBJ2-7, with TRBD1 identical over 8 bases. CDR1 and CDR2 from the germline V gene are MNHEY and SVGAGI. This CDR3 has 14 amino acids. J gave up 2 bases and V 6 bases, and 6 bases lay outside the gene matches. The CDR3 protein is CASRGDRRTYEQYF. The CDR3 DNA sequence: TGTGCCAGCAGGGGGGACAGGCGAACCTACGAGCAGTACTTC.

The chain recombines TRBV27 with TRBJ2-2; TRBD2 matches 15 bases. CDR1 is MNHEY and CDR2 is SMNVEV in the germline V gene (reference sequence). Trimming at V came to 7 bases and at J to 7 bases, leaving 10 bases not matched to a gene. The CDR3 is 17 residues long. The CDR3 DNA sequence: TGTGCCAGCACCCCATGGACTAGCGGGGGGGCTGGCGGGGAGCTGTTTTTT. This translates into CASTPWTSGGAGGELFF.

This clone was detected only once. CDR3 coding DNA: TGTGCCAGCAGCAGTATGAACACTGAAGCTTTCTTT. It encodes CASSSMNTEAFF. This chain links TRBV2 with TRBJ1-1, with D hard to call. This CDR3 is built from 12 residues. Germline lookup yields CDR1 SNHLY and CDR2 FYNNEI. V lost 6 bases and J lost 0, with 5 bases in between.

The J gene is TRBJ2-5, the V gene TRBV9, with 8 positions matching TRBD2. CDR1 and CDR2 from the germline V gene are SGDLS and YYNGEE. J was trimmed by 2 bases and V by 2 bases; bases with no gene match: 5. This CDR3 region has 15 residues. This chain's CDR3 is CASSVAGGNQETQYF. CDR3 sequence (DNA): TGTGCCAGCAGCGTGGCGGGGGGCAATCAAGAGACCCAGTACTTC.

The chain is built from TRBV18 and TRBJ1-2; 10 bases agree with TRBD1. The CDR3 is 13 residues long. The germline CDR1 and CDR2 sequences are KGHSH and LQKENI. After removal of 3 bases from V and 8 bases from J, the junction contained 3 bases not matched to a gene. The CDR3 loop reads CASSPGTGEGYTF. The CDR3 region has the DNA TGTGCCAGCTCACCGGGGACAGGGGAAGGCTACACCTTC.

This chain connects TRBV19 to TRBJ2-7; D is perhaps TRBD2 (6 bases). The CDR3 has 13 amino acids. Trimming cost V 7 bases and J 5 bases, with 15 bases left between them. Germline V gene sequence: CDR1 LNHDA, CDR2 SQIVND (reference sequence). The DNA for the CDR3 is TGTGCCAGTACTGATACGGAGGGAAACGAGCAGTACTTC. This encodes CASTDTEGNEQYF.

This clone was detected only once. J is TRBJ2-1 and V is TRBV7-2; the match to TRBD2 covers 10 bases. After removal of 5 bases from V and 3 bases from J, the junction contained 10 bases not matched to a gene. Per germline, CDR1 SGHTA and CDR2 FQGNSA. This CDR3 spans 17 amino acids. The CDR3 sequence is CASSPQGAGGFYNEQFF. The CDR3, as DNA: TGTGCCAGCAGCCCTCAGGGAGCGGGGGGGTTCTACAATGAGCAGTTCTTC.

This sequence joins TRBV19 and TRBJ2-3; D possibly corresponds to TRBD2 (6 bases). The CDR3 has 13 residues. Germline V CDR1 and CDR2: LNHDA, SQIVND (reference sequence). V was clipped by 8 bases and J by 4 bases, with 13 bases between them. For the CDR3, the DNA is TGTGCCAGTGTGGGGTCGGGGGCAGATACGCAGTATTTT. Protein: CASVGSGADTQYF.

The rearrangement links TRBV7-3 to TRBJ1-2; no clear D. This CDR3 region has 16 residues. Trimming cost V 0 bases and J 0 bases, with 11 bases left between them. Germline V gene data show CDR1 as SGHTA and CDR2 as FQGTGA. The CDR3 is CASSLTNSPTNYGYTF. Here the CDR3 DNA reads TGTGCCAGCAGCTTAACGAACTCCCCAACTAACTATGGCTACACCTTC. Drawing the rest from reference TRBV7-3 and TRBJ1-2, the complete variable domain is GAGVSQTPSNKVTEKGKYVELRCDPISGHTALYWYRQSLGQGPEFLIYFQGTGAADDSGLPNDRFFAVRPEGSVSTLKIQRTERGDSAVYLCASSLTNSPTNYGYTFGSGTRLTVV.

The chain carries TRBV12-5 and TRBJ1-5; D not certain. Germline V gene lookup returns CDR1 LGHNT and CDR2 FRNRAP. CDR3 length: 18 residues. V was trimmed by 2 bases and J by 1 base, leaving 18 bases between them. In DNA, the CDR3 is TGTGCTAGTGGTTTGAATTTCGGGGAGATTCGGAGCAATCAGCCCCAGCATTTT. It specifies CASGLNFGEIRSNQPQHF.